This T cell receptor (beta chain) originates from a study of vaccination and CD4 T cells after COVID-19. Study-wide background: Each post-COVID sample was drawn after diagnosis, and the median interval was 101 days (range 35 to 161). The control cultures got either a CEFX pool, an HIV-1 Nef pool, or no peptide at all.

For this clonotype: What it recognizes is unknown.

Losses at the gene ends were 2 bases for V and 9 bases for J; bases not matched to a gene: 8. Germline V gives CDR1 SGHDT, CDR2 YYEEEE. This CDR3 is built from 15 residues. At the Johns Hopkins FTIC core, DNA taken from cultured CD4+ T cells was sequenced by way of the Oncomine TCR Beta short-read assay. Cultured CD4+ T cells yielded the extracted genomic DNA. MiXCR was run by TCRdb on the PCR reads, yielding one entry per CDR3 protein. The table lists around 10,000 distinct CDR3 sequences, 68% of them singletons. Treatment in this sample: approximately 10-day PBMC culture with coronavirus spike peptide pools or control peptides (ViraFEST assay).

This chain joins TRBV5-6 and TRBJ1-6, with 7 bases that match TRBD1. The receptor's source is a human donor who had recovered from COVID-19. Source: CD4+ T cells from blood, cultured in vitro, taken before SARS-CoV-2 vaccination. CDR3 amino acids: CASSFYQGVGSPLHF. DNA of the CDR3: TGTGCCAGCAGCTTCTACCAGGGGGTCGGTTCACCCCTCCACTTT. The full variable domain, in which reference TRBV5-6 and TRBJ1-6 provide the parts outside the CDR3, is DAGVTQSPTHLIKTRGQQVTLRCSPKSGHDTVSWYQQALGQGPQFIFQYYEEEERQRGNFPDRFSGHQFPNYSSELNVNALLLGDSALYLCASSFYQGVGSPLHFGNGTRLTVT.